The 23 T cell receptor beta chains presented below share a single source sample, sequenced in a study of regulatory T cells in long-lasting Graves disease. Noted time point: newly diagnosed GD, antithyroid drugs for less than 3 months. PBMC-extracted RNA yielded the TCR library. Libraries of TCR beta came from iRepertoire HTBI primers plus Arm-PCR of CDR3 regions. TCRdb processed the multiplex PCR reads anew with MiXCR; each CDR3 protein has one entry. The table lists approximately 480,000 distinct CDR3 sequences, 15% to 20% of them singletons. The sample also formed part of further work on T cells in Graves' hyperthyroidism and ophthalmopathy.

Sequenced here: peripheral blood mononuclear cells (PBMCs), sampled at new diagnosis, from a patient treated with antithyroid drugs. The receptor source for this set is a man in his forties with Graves disease.

The table lists this clonotype with many counts. The genes are TRBV18 and TRBJ2-7, with 8 bases fitting TRBD1. CDR1 is KGHSH, CDR2 LQKENI, per germline. This CDR3 region has 16 residues. The J segment lost 0 bases and the V segment lost 6 bases, leaving 10 bases of the junction unmatched. The CDR3 sequence is CASSPGQVSSSYEQYF. CDR3 coding DNA: TGTGCCAGCTCTCCGGGACAGGTCTCAAGCTCCTACGAGCAGTACTTC.

In its sample, this clonotype was seen many times. The V gene is TRBV6-5, the J gene TRBJ2-1; 13 bases are shared with TRBD2. This CDR3 has 16 residues. Losses at the gene ends were 0 bases for V and 6 bases for J; bases not matched to a gene: 2. From germline, CDR1 is MNHEY and CDR2 SVGAGI. The chain's CDR3 is CASSYSTSGRGNEQFF. CDR3 in DNA: TGTGCCAGCAGTTACTCCACTAGCGGGAGGGGCAATGAGCAGTTCTTC.

Only one count was recorded for this clonotype. This chain joins TRBV19 and TRBJ2-7; 7 bases fit TRBD1. The CDR3 consists of 14 residues. The germline gives CDR1 LNHDA, CDR2 SQIVND (reference sequence). Trimming cost V 4 bases and J 5 bases; bases outside gene matches: 8. The CDR3 DNA reads TGTGCCAGTAGTACCGGGACAGAAAGACACGAGCAGTACTTC. Protein: CASSTGTERHEQYF.

J is TRBJ2-7 and V is TRBV7-9; maybe TRBD1 (6 bases). The CDR3 is 14 amino acids. From germline, CDR1 is SEHNR and CDR2 FQNEAQ (reference sequence). V dropped 0 bases and J dropped 2 bases, with 8 bases sitting between them. The CDR3: CASSLAQGTYEQYF. The DNA of the CDR3 is TGTGCCAGCAGCTTAGCCCAGGGGACCTACGAGCAGTACTTC.

V is TRBV2 and J is TRBJ1-5; D gene ambiguous. The length of the CDR3 is 11 residues. Germline CDR1 reads SNHLY; CDR2 reads FYNNEI. V was clipped by 5 bases and J by 5 bases, with 4 bases between them. The CDR3 coding sequence is TGTGCCAGCAGTTGGGATCAGCCCCAGCATTTT. Protein sequence: CASSWDQPQHF. Based on the CDR3 plus reference TRBV2 and TRBJ1-5, the full variable domain is EPEVTQTPSHQVTQMGQEVILRCVPISNHLYFYWYRQILGQKVEFLVSFYNNEISEKSEIFDDQFSVERPDGSNFTLKIRSTKLEDSAMYFCASSWDQPQHFGDGTRLSIL.

At least ten counts were recorded for this clonotype. V gene TRBV12-3 or TRBV12-4 combines with J gene TRBJ2-7; D remains ambiguous. The CDR3 runs 11 residues. V lost 7 bases, J lost 5 bases, and 9 bases lay in between. The CDR3 DNA follows: TGTGCCAGCATCACTCCCCACGAGCAGTACTTC. Translated, it gives CASITPHEQYF.

In this sample, this clonotype turned up many times. The chain recombines TRBV20-1 with TRBJ1-1; TRBD1 aligns across 7 bases. The germline CDR1 and CDR2 sequences are DFQATT and SNEGSKA (reference sequence). This CDR3 is built from 13 residues. After removal of 7 bases from V and 5 bases from J, the junction contained 10 bases not matched to a gene. The CDR3 here is CSVNRGLRTEAFF. Here the CDR3 DNA reads TGCAGTGTTAACAGGGGACTCCGTACTGAAGCTTTCTTT.

Concerning this clonotype: With a much larger clone just one base away, this may be a read error. This sequence joins TRBV6-2 or TRBV6-3 and TRBJ2-1; TRBD1 might be the D (6 bases). V lost 5 bases and J lost 9, with 20 bases in between. The CDR3 contains 15 residues. Per the germline V gene, CDR1 is MNHEY and CDR2 is SVGEGT. The CDR3 region has the DNA TGTGCCAGCAGTCTTAGGGGGACCCCAAGGGGTGAGCAGTTCTTC. This encodes CASSLRGTPRGEQFF.

In regard to this clonotype: Given a much more abundant clone one base away, this may be a read error. This chain joins TRBV7-3 and TRBJ2-1, with TRBD2 as a possible D gene (5 bases). The CDR3 is 16 residues long. CDR1 is SGHTA, CDR2 FQGTGA, per germline. CDR3 amino acids: CASTSPLEGTYNGQFF. The CDR3 coding sequence is TGTGCCAGCACCTCCCCCCTAGAGGGAACCTACAATGGGCAGTTCTTC.

The chain couples TRBV4-1 to TRBJ1-6, with D unresolved. This CDR3 region has 14 residues. Germline CDR1 is MGHRA and CDR2 is YSYEKL. The V and J ends lost 4 bases and 6 bases respectively, with 10 bases between them. This CDR3 is CASSPEVINSPLHF. CDR3 sequence (DNA): TGCGCCAGCAGCCCGGAAGTGATTAATTCACCCCTCCACTTT.

This clonotype has just a few counts. V usage is TRBV4-1 and J usage is TRBJ2-4, with 7 bases fitting TRBD1. Trimming took 0 bases from V and 9 from J; bases not matched to a gene: 8. The CDR3 runs 15 residues. Looked up from germline, CDR1 is MGHRA and CDR2 is YSYEKL. The CDR3 DNA sequence: TGCGCCAGCAGCCAAGACCGGACAGGCTCTGGCATTCAGTACTTC. The encoded protein is CASSQDRTGSGIQYF.

Ten or more counts support this clonotype. The chain is built from TRBV27 and TRBJ1-2; no clear D. There are 14 residues in the CDR3. The V end was cut by 0 bases, the J end by 4 bases, with 9 bases between. Germline values: CDR1 MNHEY, CDR2 SMNVEV (reference sequence). The CDR3 DNA is TGTGCCAGCAGTTTATCTGTGCGGAGCTATGGCTACACCTTC. Translating it yields CASSLSVRSYGYTF.

This clonotype was recorded once. The chain is built from TRBV5-6 and TRBJ2-3; 9 nucleotides line up with TRBD2. With 1 base clipped from V and 8 bases from J, the junction kept 14 bases outside the gene matches. The germline V gene has CDR1 SGHDT and CDR2 YYEEEE. The length of the CDR3 is 17 residues. The CDR3 protein is CASSLYEGLAGRGTQYF. CDR3 nucleotide sequence: TGTGCCAGCAGCTTGTACGAAGGCCTAGCGGGAAGGGGTACGCAGTATTTT.

This clonotype has a count of ten or more. The CDR3 loop is CASSQDWTGGSNEQFF. In nucleotides, the CDR3 is TGTGCCAGCAGCCAAGATTGGACAGGGGGCTCCAATGAGCAGTTCTTC. The chain links TRBV3-1 to TRBJ2-1, with 11 bases identical to TRBD1. Germline values: CDR1 LGHDT, CDR2 YNNKEL (reference sequence). The CDR3 has 16 residues. V lost 0 bases and J lost 6; bases outside the gene matches: 4.

This clonotype came up a few times. This rearrangement joins TRBV24-1 to TRBJ1-2; D remains unclear. This CDR3 is 15 amino acids long. Germline CDR1 KGHDR, CDR2 SFDVKD. Trimming shortened V by 4 bases and J by 4 bases, and 15 bases separated the two germline ends. The CDR3: CATSDRDTLVYGYTF. In DNA form, the CDR3 reads TGTGCCACCAGTGACAGAGACACCCTAGTCTATGGCTACACCTTC.

This clonotype was picked up many times. V is TRBV28 and J is TRBJ2-1; 10 positions agree with TRBD1. Trimming cost V 5 bases and J 8 bases; bases outside gene matches: 9. The germline V gene has CDR1 MDHEN and CDR2 SYDVKM. The CDR3 is 15 residues long. Here the CDR3 reads CASSLGGQGYDEQFF. Written as DNA, the CDR3 is TGTGCCAGCAGTCTCGGGGGACAGGGGTACGATGAGCAGTTCTTC.

In its sample, this clonotype was seen many times. The chain joins TRBV7-2 to TRBJ2-7; D possibly matches TRBD1 or TRBD2 (5 bases each). The CDR3 length is 13 residues. The V end was cut by 8 bases, the J end by 7 bases, with 18 bases between. The germline V gene has CDR1 SGHTA and CDR2 FQGNSA. This CDR3 reads CASAPGPLWEQYF. CDR3 nucleotides: TGTGCCAGCGCTCCGGGACCGCTCTGGGAGCAGTACTTC.

In regard to this clonotype: A read error may account for a junction end that differs from germline. The chain is built from TRBV6-1 and TRBJ2-1, with 9 bases matching TRBD2. This CDR3 contains 17 residues. Looked up from germline, CDR1 is MNHNS and CDR2 is SASEGT. This CDR3 reads CASSHGGGRGLYNERFF. CDR3 nucleotides: TGTGCCAGCAGTCACGGTGGCGGGAGGGGGCTCTACAATGAGCGGTTCTTC.

Ten or more counts support this clonotype. This chain connects TRBV28 to TRBJ2-6; D assignment may be TRBD1 or TRBD2 (5 bases each). The ends were cut back, 8 bases at V and 4 bases at J, with 12 bases in the middle. CDR3 length: 14 amino acids. CDR1 and CDR2 (germline): MDHEN, SYDVKM. The CDR3 protein is CASSPGAGANVLTF. The CDR3 DNA sequence: TGTGCCAGCTCCCCCGGGGCAGGGGCCAACGTCCTGACTTTC.

This clonotype has a count of ten or more. This sequence joins TRBV11-2 and TRBJ2-3; maybe TRBD1 (6 bases). The CDR3 is 16 residues long. Trimming left V 2 bases short and J 0 bases short, with 12 bases between. Germline CDR1 is SGHAT and CDR2 is FQNNGV. The CDR3 bases are TGTGCCAGCAGCTTATTCTCAGGGGCTAGCACAGATACGCAGTATTTT. It specifies CASSLFSGASTDTQYF.

The rearrangement uses TRBV15 and TRBJ2-3; TRBD1 aligns across 9 bases. The CDR3 spans 15 residues. After removal of 3 bases from V and 4 bases from J, the junction contained 5 bases not matched to a gene. Germline V gene sequence: CDR1 LNHNV, CDR2 YYDKDF (reference sequence). The chain's CDR3 is CATSRGQGGADTQYF. The CDR3 DNA follows: TGTGCCACCAGCAGGGGACAGGGAGGTGCAGATACGCAGTATTTT.

There are many counts of this clonotype. The CDR3 DNA reads as TGTGCCAGCGGGCTGGGACAGGGGACGGAGACCCAGTACTTC. Protein product: CASGLGQGTETQYF. The chain couples TRBV9 to TRBJ2-5; 10 bases are a match to TRBD1. V trimming: 7 bases; J trimming: 5 bases; junction bases outside the gene matches: 8. Germline V gene data show CDR1 as SGDLS and CDR2 as YYNGEE. This CDR3 is built from 14 residues. The entire variable domain, with the rest obtained from reference TRBV9 and TRBJ2-5, is as follows: DSGVTQTPKHLITATGQRVTLRCSPRSGDLSVYWYQQSLDQGLQFLIQYYNGEERAKGNILERFSAQQFPDLHSELNLSSLELGDSALYFCASGLGQGTETQYFGPGTRLLVL.

This clonotype was observed a handful of times. This CDR3 is CASSSGERTDTQYF. CDR3 DNA: TGCGCCAGCAGCTCAGGGGAGCGCACAGATACGCAGTATTTT. The chain has TRBV5-1 and TRBJ2-3, with D possibly TRBD1 on 6 matching bases. Germline V gives CDR1 SGHRS, CDR2 YFSETQ. The CDR3 consists of 14 residues. V was pared by 3 bases and J by 1 base, with 9 bases between.